The next 23 T cell receptor beta chains were all read from a single sample in a study of Ad26.COV2.S vaccination and SARS-CoV-2 variants. The protocol was immunoSEQ multiplex PCR, while the TCRdb copy is restricted to in-frame clones and leaves out a portion. The repertoire includes about 180,000 clones, 87% of them detected once, and under 7.5% sits in the top ten. Sequenced material: peripheral blood, taken after recovery from COVID-19. The receptors were sampled from a human donor who had recovered from COVID-19.

The chain couples TRBV6-4 to TRBJ2-2; 9 bases match TRBD2. The germline V gene has CDR1 MRHNA and CDR2 SNTAGT. CDR3 length equals 16 residues. After removal of 2 bases from V and 5 bases from J, the junction contained 6 bases not matched to a gene. In nucleotides, the CDR3 is TGTGCCAGCAGTGACAGTAGCGGGGGAAGGACCGGGGAGCTGTTTTTT. It specifies CASSDSSGGRTGELFF.

V and J are TRBV27 and TRBJ2-1, with D perhaps TRBD2 (6 bases). Germline loops: CDR1 MNHEY, CDR2 SMNVEV (reference sequence). The CDR3 consists of 15 residues. V was shortened by 5 bases and J by 0 bases, with 11 bases between the two germline ends. The CDR3 spells CASSMAGYSYNEQFF. CDR3 in DNA: TGTGCCAGCAGTATGGCGGGGTACTCCTACAATGAGCAGTTCTTC.

V gene TRBV21-1 combines with J gene TRBJ2-7. TRBV21-1 is tagged as a pseudogene. This CDR3 has 14 residues. The CDR3, as DNA: TGTGCCAGCAGCAAAGCAAGGCGTGGCCCCGAGCAGTACTTC. Amino acid sequence: CASSKARRGPEQYF.

In its sample, this clone was seen a few times. The CDR3 coding sequence is TGTGCCAGCAGCTTTATCGGGGAGAACACCGGGGAGCTGTTTTTT. Translated: CASSFIGENTGELFF. The chain links TRBV7-9 to TRBJ2-2; possible D gene TRBD2, 5 bases. The CDR3 has 15 amino acids. The germline V gene encodes CDR1 SEHNR and CDR2 FQNEAQ (reference sequence). V was trimmed by 3 bases and J by 1 base, leaving 9 bases between them.

V gene TRBV27 combines with J gene TRBJ2-3; perhaps TRBD1 as D (5 bases). The CDR3 consists of 15 residues. From germline, CDR1 is MNHEY and CDR2 SMNVEV (reference sequence). Trimming removed 6 bases from V and 6 bases from J, with 19 bases in between. The CDR3 bases are TGTGCCAGCAGCCTCGCAGGGCTCGCGGCGGATACGCAGTATTTT. Its translation is CASSLAGLAADTQYF.

The chain combines TRBV11-2 with TRBJ2-1, with D possibly being TRBD1 (5 bases). The CDR3 has 13 residues. The V gene's germline CDR1 is SGHAT and CDR2 FQNNGV. V lost 1 base, J lost 12 bases, and 13 bases lay in between. CDR3 in DNA: TGTGCCAGCAGCTTAGTAGTAGGGGAAGGGCAGTTCTTC. It is translated as CASSLVVGEGQFF.

V and J are TRBV5-1 and TRBJ1-1; no reliable D call. V was cut by 4 bases and J by 2 bases, with 12 bases left in between. The CDR3 spans 14 residues. The germline gives CDR1 SGHRS, CDR2 YFSETQ. This CDR3 is CASSRRTGNTEAFF. CDR3 nucleotides: TGCGCCAGCAGCCGCAGGACTGGCAACACTGAAGCTTTCTTT. Based on the CDR3 plus reference TRBV5-1 and TRBJ1-1, the full variable domain is KAGVTQTPRYLIKTRGQQVTLSCSPISGHRSVSWYQQTPGQGLQFLFEYFSETQRNKGNFPGRFSGRQFSNSRSEMNVSTLELGDSALYLCASSRRTGNTEAFFGQGTRLTVV.

The count of this clone is one. V gene TRBV5-6 combines with J gene TRBJ2-2; TRBD2 might be the D (5 bases). This CDR3 spans 14 amino acids. The ends were cut back, 3 bases at V and 5 bases at J, with 11 bases in the middle. CDR1 and CDR2 (germline): SGHDT, YYEEEE. CDR3 bases: TGTGCCAGCAGCTACGTATCGGGGACCGGGGAGCTGTTTTTT. Translation: CASSYVSGTGELFF.

The CDR3 loop reads CASTSGTSGADEQFF. The CDR3 nucleotides read TGTGCCAGCACCTCGGGGACTAGCGGGGCGGATGAGCAGTTCTTC. V gene TRBV2 combines with J gene TRBJ2-1, with 13 bases that match TRBD2. This CDR3 has 15 amino acids. Losses at the gene ends were 7 bases for V and 8 bases for J; bases not matched to a gene: 8. CDR1 is SNHLY and CDR2 is FYNNEI in the germline V gene.

The chain couples TRBV10-3 to TRBJ2-5; the D gene is possibly TRBD1 (6 bases). The V gene lost 0 bases and the J gene lost 5 bases, with 13 bases spanning the gap. CDR1 and CDR2 (germline): ENHRY, SYGVKD. This CDR3 spans 15 amino acids. The chain's CDR3 is CAISESRRGIETQYF. The CDR3 nucleotides read TGTGCCATCAGTGAGTCGCGCAGGGGAATTGAGACCCAGTACTTC.

The chain recombines TRBV18 with TRBJ1-2, with TRBD1 identical over 8 bases. V gave up 4 bases and J gave up 4 bases; unmatched junction bases: 8. CDR1 KGHSH and CDR2 LQKENI come from the germline V gene. CDR3 length equals 15 residues. DNA of the CDR3: TGTGCCAGCTCACACCAGACAGGGGCTGTCTATGGCTACACCTTC. This sequence encodes CASSHQTGAVYGYTF. Looking up the rest from reference TRBV18 and TRBJ1-2 gives the full variable domain: NAGVMQNPRHLVRRRGQEARLRCSPMKGHSHVYWYRQLPEEGLKFMVYLQKENIIDESGMPKERFSAEFPKEGPSILRIQQVVRGDSAAYFCASSHQTGAVYGYTFGSGTRLTVV.

The chain recombines TRBV2 with TRBJ2-7; 7 bases match TRBD1. The CDR3 consists of 14 residues. Germline V gene sequence: CDR1 SNHLY, CDR2 FYNNEI. V lost 4 bases and J lost 5; bases outside the gene matches: 8. CDR3 DNA: TGTGCCAGCAGTGCCGACAGGGTGGTCAACGAGCAGTACTTC. It translates to CASSADRVVNEQYF.

V gene TRBV11-3 combines with J gene TRBJ2-5, with a possible D match to TRBD1 (5 bases). CDR1 is SGHNT, CDR2 YENEEA, per germline. CDR3 size: 15 residues. Trimming took off 5 bases at V and 4 bases at J, with 17 bases between the two ends. CDR3 bases: TGTGCCAGCAGCGCGCCCTGGGGCGAGGTAGAGACCCAGTACTTC. Translated, it gives CASSAPWGEVETQYF.

The table lists this clone with a count of one. The V and J genes are TRBV5-1 and TRBJ2-1; no definite D call. Germline CDR1 is SGHRS and CDR2 is YFSETQ. Trimming shortened V by 1 base and J by 5 bases, and 7 bases separated the two germline ends. CDR3 size: 13 residues. The CDR3 here is CASSLRPNNEQFF. Here the CDR3 DNA reads TGCGCCAGCAGCTTGAGGCCCAACAATGAGCAGTTCTTC. The full variable domain, its missing parts supplied by reference TRBV5-1 and TRBJ2-1, is KAGVTQTPRYLIKTRGQQVTLSCSPISGHRSVSWYQQTPGQGLQFLFEYFSETQRNKGNFPGRFSGRQFSNSRSEMNVSTLELGDSALYLCASSLRPNNEQFFGPGTRLTVL.

The rearrangement links TRBV10-3 to TRBJ2-1; D is perhaps TRBD1 or TRBD2 (6 bases each). The CDR3 consists of 13 residues. V dropped 1 base and J dropped 10 bases, with 11 bases sitting between them. CDR1 and CDR2 (germline): ENHRY, SYGVKD. The DNA of the CDR3 is TGTGCCATCAGTGAGTTGGGGGGCCAAGAGCAGTTCTTC. It encodes CAISELGGQEQFF.

The chain is built from TRBV10-1 and TRBJ1-5, with no clear D. Trimming took off 2 bases at V and 2 bases at J, with 25 bases between the two ends. Germline assignment: CDR1 WNHNN and CDR2 SYGVQD (reference sequence). The CDR3 is made up of 20 amino acids. The CDR3 region is CASSEICLELSGRGNQPQHF. The CDR3 DNA is TGCGCCAGCAGTGAGATCTGTTTAGAACTGAGCGGAAGGGGCAATCAGCCCCAGCATTTT.

This clone was detected once. The chain carries TRBV6-2 or TRBV6-3 and TRBJ1-3; no clear D. The germline gives CDR1 MNHEY, CDR2 SVGEGT. V was clipped by 6 bases and J by 8 bases, with 11 bases between them. The CDR3 is 12 residues long. This CDR3 reads CASRPQADTIYF. For the CDR3, the DNA is TGTGCCAGCAGACCTCAGGCAGACACCATATATTTT.

A note on this clone: The same CDR3 also results from other DNA sequences found in this sample. J is TRBJ2-2 and V is TRBV12-3 or TRBV12-4, with no clear D. This CDR3 spans 11 amino acids. V was pared by 3 bases and J by 7 bases, with 3 bases between. DNA for the CDR3: TGTGCCAGCAGTTTTAGCGGGGAGCTGTTTTTT. This translates into CASSFSGELFF.

The rearrangement joins TRBV7-9 to TRBJ2-1; D not certain. The CDR3 sequence is 16 residues long. V was cut by 0 bases and J by 4 bases, with 13 bases left in between. From germline, CDR1 is SEHNR and CDR2 FQNEAQ (reference sequence). The CDR3 here is CASSLAERQVYNEQFF. The CDR3 nucleotides are TGTGCCAGCAGCTTAGCGGAGAGACAAGTATACAATGAGCAGTTCTTC. Looking up the rest from reference TRBV7-9 and TRBJ2-1 gives the full variable domain: DTGVSQNPRHKITKRGQNVTFRCDPISEHNRLYWYRQTLGQGPEFLTYFQNEAQLEKSRLLSDRFSAERPKGSFSTLEIQRTEQGDSAMYLCASSLAERQVYNEQFFGPGTRLTVL.

The chain couples TRBV29-1 to TRBJ1-1; D ambiguous. This CDR3 is built from 13 residues. V was shortened by 4 bases and J by 4 bases, with 13 bases between the two germline ends. CDR1 and CDR2 from the germline V gene are SQVTM and ANQGSEA. CDR3 in DNA: TGCAGCGTTGTCCGGGCCCTCCCCACTGAAGCTTTCTTT. It translates to CSVVRALPTEAFF.

This clone was observed a few times. The chain is built from TRBV9 and TRBJ2-7, with a weak D call TRBD2 (5 bases). CDR3 length: 13 residues. Germline CDR1 SGDLS, CDR2 YYNGEE. The V end was cut by 4 bases, the J end by 3 bases, with 11 bases between. CDR3 sequence (DNA): TGTGCCAGCAGCTTGACAAGCGGCTACGAGCAGTACTTC. This gives the protein CASSLTSGYEQYF.

The chain combines TRBV5-6 with TRBJ1-6, with TRBD1 matching 7 bases. The J segment lost 9 bases and the V segment lost 5 bases, leaving 8 bases of the junction unmatched. CDR3 length equals 14 residues. The germline gives CDR1 SGHDT, CDR2 YYEEEE. The CDR3 reads CASRVQGQTSPLHF. The CDR3 DNA reads as TGTGCCAGCAGAGTACAGGGACAGACTTCACCCCTCCACTTT.

V usage is TRBV5-1 and J usage is TRBJ1-2; the match to TRBD1 covers 10 bases. The CDR3 extends over 15 amino acids. Unmatched junction bases numbered 11, after V lost 4 bases and J lost 8 bases. Per the germline V gene, CDR1 is SGHRS and CDR2 is YFSETQ. The CDR3 sequence: CASSAQTGGVGGYTF. The CDR3 nucleotides read TGCGCCAGCAGCGCCCAGACAGGGGGCGTGGGCGGCTACACCTTC.